These 6 T cell receptor beta chains were all obtained from the same sample, sequenced in a study of blood T cell repertoires in COVID-19. The table came from immunoSEQ multiplex PCR; TCRdb's copy has only in-frame clones and leaves some out. The table lists a few hundred thousand clones, approximately 78% of them singletons. Sequencing was performed on peripheral blood. The receptors originated from an elderly woman with acute or convalescent COVID-19.

The sample holds one count of this clone. The rearrangement links TRBV19 to TRBJ2-7; 8 nucleotides line up with TRBD1. Germline lookup yields CDR1 LNHDA and CDR2 SQIVND (reference sequence). This CDR3 spans 15 amino acids. The trim removed 5 bases at V and 6 bases at J, leaving 12 bases unmatched. DNA for the CDR3: TGTGCCAGTAGTCTTAGGACAGGGACCATGGGCGAGCAGTACTTC. The encoded protein is CASSLRTGTMGEQYF. The full variable domain, rest sourced from reference TRBV19 and TRBJ2-7, is DGGITQSPKYLFRKEGQNVTLSCEQNLNHDAMYWYRQDPGQGLRLIYYSQIVNDFQKGDIAEGYSVSREKKESFPLTVTSAQKNPTAFYLCASSLRTGTMGEQYFGPGTRLTVT.

This clone was recorded only once. This rearrangement joins TRBV10-3 to TRBJ1-1, with a possible D match to TRBD1 (6 bases). CDR1 ENHRY and CDR2 SYGVKD come from the germline V gene. This CDR3 has 14 residues. V gave up 4 bases and J gave up 2 bases, with 11 bases separating them. The CDR3 spells CAISGGPGNTEAFF. For the CDR3, the DNA is TGTGCCATCAGTGGGGGGCCGGGAAACACTGAAGCTTTCTTT.

The chain couples TRBV19 to TRBJ1-1; 8 bases match TRBD1. Germline lookup yields CDR1 LNHDA and CDR2 SQIVND (reference sequence). J gave up 5 bases and V 4 bases, and 9 bases lay outside the gene matches. This CDR3 is 15 amino acids long. CDR3 nucleotide sequence: TGTGCCAGTAGTACCTCGGCAGGGGGCGAAACTGAAGCTTTCTTT. Translated: CASSTSAGGETEAFF.

This chain connects TRBV7-2 to TRBJ2-3; the D gene is possibly TRBD2 (5 bases). This CDR3 is built from 13 residues. CDR1 and CDR2 from the germline V gene are SGHTA and FQGNSA. V lost 5 bases and J lost 6, with 12 bases in between. This chain's CDR3 is CASSGGLGDTQYF. The CDR3 nucleotides read TGTGCCAGCAGCGGCGGGTTAGGGGATACGCAGTATTTT.

This clone occurred a few times. The gene calls are TRBV29-1 and TRBJ1-5; 12 nucleotides agree with TRBD1. The length of the CDR3 is 13 residues. The V gene's germline CDR1 is SQVTM and CDR2 ANQGSEA. Trimming at V came to 7 bases and at J to 4 bases, leaving 2 bases not matched to a gene. The CDR3 DNA sequence: TGCAGCGCGGGACAGGGGGCGAATCAGCCCCAGCATTTT. This codes for CSAGQGANQPQHF.

V usage is TRBV9 and J usage is TRBJ2-1, with D possibly being TRBD2 (5 bases). Germline V gene lookup returns CDR1 SGDLS and CDR2 YYNGEE. V lost 0 bases, J lost 7 bases, and 14 bases lay in between. The CDR3 is 15 amino acids. CDR3 in amino acids: CASSVGVGVGNEQFF. In DNA, the CDR3 is TGTGCCAGCAGCGTAGGGGTGGGAGTGGGTAATGAGCAGTTCTTC.